Sequencing of this T cell receptor (beta chain) was carried out in a study of neoadjuvant anti-PD-1 for oral cavity cancer. Sequenced by immunoSEQ multiplex PCR; TCRdb stores in-frame clones only, minus some. This table holds 11,000 to 15,000 clones, around 70% found once. As for time point: after neoadjuvant nivolumab, at surgical resection. The V and J ends lost 4 bases and 7 bases, in that order; junction bases with no gene match: 10. The CDR3 is 16 residues long. From germline, CDR1 is SGHDT and CDR2 YYEEEE. This receptor was obtained from a person aged 35-80 years with oral cavity squamous cell carcinoma. The chain has TRBV5-6 and TRBJ2-2; 10 positions agree with TRBD1. The specimen comprised PBMCs, sampled after nivolumab (anti-PD-1) treatment. The DNA of the CDR3 is TGTGCCAGCAGCGATCGACAGGGGGCTACGTTCGGGGAGCTGTTTTTT. Amino acids: CASSDRQGATFGELFF. The full variable domain, rest sourced from reference TRBV5-6 and TRBJ2-2, is DAGVTQSPTHLIKTRGQQVTLRCSPKSGHDTVSWYQQALGQGPQFIFQYYEEEERQRGNFPDRFSGHQFPNYSSELNVNALLLGDSALYLCASSDRQGATFGELFFGEGSRLTVL.